The next 8 T cell receptor beta chains were all read from a single sample in a study of cytomegalovirus exposure and HLA in healthy donors. Sequencing was performed with immunoSEQ multiplex PCR; in TCRdb, only in-frame clones are kept and a portion is missing. The sample has around 190,000 clones; about 81% are singletons. Sequencing used PBMCs. The receptors were gathered from a young woman in good health and CMV-seronegative.

The J gene is TRBJ2-2, the V gene TRBV5-4; perhaps TRBD1 as D (7 bases). V was shortened by 3 bases and J by 4 bases, with 13 bases between the two germline ends. Germline V gene lookup returns CDR1 SGHNT and CDR2 YYREEE (reference sequence). The CDR3 totals 15 residues. CDR3 sequence reads: CASSSGGRSTGELFF. The CDR3 region has the DNA TGTGCCAGCAGCTCAGGGGGGCGAAGCACCGGGGAGCTGTTTTTT.

Details on this clone: No conserved phenylalanine or tryptophan is present at the end of the CDR3, so a read error is the likely explanation. The V and J genes are TRBV6-1 and TRBJ1-2, with no clear D. The CDR3 spans 13 residues. The V and J ends lost 7 bases and 8 bases respectively, with 17 bases between them. CDR1 and CDR2 (germline): MNHNS, SASEGT. The CDR3 here is CASTPNGGSGYTL. In nucleotides, the CDR3 is TGTGCCAGCACTCCCAATGGTGGTAGCGGCTACACCCTC.

This chain uses TRBV18 with TRBJ2-7; 8 bases are shared with TRBD1. V shed 0 bases, J shed 7 bases, and the junction held 5 bases outside the gene matches. The CDR3 spans 14 residues. Germline V CDR1 and CDR2: KGHSH, LQKENI. As DNA, the CDR3 is TGTGCCAGCTCACCACCTCGACAGGGGCGAGAGCAGTACTTC. Encoded protein: CASSPPRQGREQYF.

The chain links TRBV6-6 to TRBJ1-4; D is ambiguous. Germline CDR1 MNHNY, CDR2 SVGAGI (reference sequence). This CDR3 spans 14 amino acids. V was clipped by 0 bases and J by 10 bases, with 12 bases between them. CDR3 amino acids: CASSYSNGEGKLFF. CDR3 nucleotide sequence: TGTGCCAGCAGTTACTCGAACGGGGAGGGAAAACTGTTTTTT.

Notes on this clone: One junction end disagrees with the germline gene, perhaps due to a read error. The CDR3 sequence is CASSALAGGLTDTLYF. CDR3 sequence (DNA): TGCGCCAGCAGTGCACTAGCGGGGGGACTCACAGATACGCTGTATTTT. The chain has TRBV10-1 and TRBJ2-3, with 12 bases identical to TRBD2. Per the germline V gene, CDR1 is WNHNN and CDR2 is SYGVQD (reference sequence). The CDR3 length is 16 residues.

The chain couples TRBV30 to TRBJ1-4; 9 nucleotides line up with TRBD1. This CDR3 spans 16 amino acids. Germline-derived CDR1 and CDR2 are GTSNPN and SVGIG (reference sequence). J gave up 2 bases and V 2 bases, and 6 bases lay outside the gene matches. DNA of the CDR3: TGTGCCTGGAGTCCCGACAGGGGGGATACTAATGAAAAACTGTTTTTT. Translating gives CAWSPDRGDTNEKLFF.

J is TRBJ2-1 and V is TRBV12-5; 12 positions match TRBD2. This CDR3 region has 15 residues. Germline trimming cut 5 bases from V and 4 bases from J; bases unmatched to any gene: 3. Germline V gives CDR1 LGHNT, CDR2 FRNRAP. In nucleotides, the CDR3 is TGTGCTAGTGGTCGTGGACTAGCGGGATACAATGAGCAGTTCTTC. Translation gives CASGRGLAGYNEQFF.

The rearrangement uses TRBV6-1 and TRBJ1-3, with D possibly TRBD1 on 6 matching bases. Germline CDR1 MNHNS, CDR2 SASEGT. V was trimmed by 6 bases and J by 8 bases, leaving 17 bases between them. The CDR3 contains 14 residues. In DNA, the CDR3 is TGTGCCAGCAGAGGCCAGGGGTGGTTTTACACCATATATTTT. Translated, it gives CASRGQGWFYTIYF.